The 22 T cell receptor beta chains below all came from one sample that was sequenced in a study of blood T cell repertoires in COVID-19. TCRdb keeps only in-frame clones here, not all; method: immunoSEQ multiplex PCR. The sample yields a few hundred thousand clones, more than 75% seen once. The material sequenced was PBMCs or T cells enriched from blood (not recorded which). Source of these receptors: a woman aged 40 to 50 who had recovered from COVID-19.

J is TRBJ1-6 and V is TRBV27, with a weak D call TRBD1 (5 bases). Looked up from germline, CDR1 is MNHEY and CDR2 is SMNVEV (reference sequence). The V and J ends lost 6 bases and 4 bases respectively, with 7 bases between them. There are 13 residues in the CDR3. DNA of the CDR3: TGTGCCAGCAGCGACAGTTATAATTCACCCCTCCACTTT. As protein: CASSDSYNSPLHF.

This chain links TRBV9 with TRBJ2-3; D remains ambiguous. V dropped 3 bases and J dropped 4 bases, with 6 bases sitting between them. Germline CDR1 reads SGDLS; CDR2 reads YYNGEE. The CDR3 runs to 12 residues. CDR3 nucleotide sequence: TGTGCCAGCAGCGCCCCGTCAGATACGCAGTATTTT. It specifies CASSAPSDTQYF.

The chain links TRBV7-8 to TRBJ1-1; no firm D call. The CDR3 loop spans 12 amino acids. Trimming stripped 0 bases from V and 8 bases from J, with 7 bases between. CDR1 SGHVS and CDR2 FQNEAQ come from the germline V gene. In nucleotides, the CDR3 is TGTGCCAGCAGCTTAGCGGCGGAGGAAGCTTTCTTT. Its protein is CASSLAAEEAFF.

The V and J genes are TRBV5-1 and TRBJ2-4; 12 bases fit TRBD2. The CDR3 has 18 amino acids. V shed 2 bases and J 7 bases; nucleotides not matched to a gene: 13. Germline lookup yields CDR1 SGHRS and CDR2 YFSETQ. CDR3 region: CASSLLAGGIPAGNIQYF. CDR3 in DNA: TGCGCCAGCAGCTTACTAGCGGGAGGTATCCCTGCGGGGAACATTCAGTACTTC.

The rearrangement joins TRBV3-1 (or the pseudogene TRBV3-2) to TRBJ2-1; the D is unclear. V gave up 2 bases and J gave up 0 bases, with 11 bases separating them. CDR1 is LGHDT, CDR2 YNNKEL, per germline (reference sequence). This CDR3 is built from 16 residues. The CDR3 nucleotides are TGTGCCAGCAGCCAATATAGTTATAGCTCCTACAATGAGCAGTTCTTC. It encodes CASSQYSYSSYNEQFF.

The rearrangement uses TRBV2 and TRBJ1-5, with TRBD1 matching 9 bases. This CDR3 comprises 15 residues. V lost 5 bases, J lost 6 bases, and 8 bases stayed unmatched. Germline assignment: CDR1 SNHLY and CDR2 FYNNEI. Here the CDR3 DNA reads TGTGCCAGCAGTACTAGGACAGGGGTAGCTCAGCCCCAGCATTTT. This translates into CASSTRTGVAQPQHF.

The V call is TRBV5-4, the J call TRBJ2-1, with TRBD2 matching 13 bases. CDR1 is SGHNT, CDR2 YYREEE, per germline (reference sequence). The CDR3 is 15 amino acids. With 4 bases clipped from V and 6 bases from J, the junction kept 4 bases outside the gene matches. CDR3 sequence: CASSRTSGSGNEQFF. CDR3 DNA: TGTGCCAGCAGCCGGACTAGCGGGAGCGGCAATGAGCAGTTCTTC.

The chain joins TRBV2 to TRBJ1-2; TRBD1 is a possible D gene (5 bases). V lost 2 bases and J lost 3, with 7 bases in between. Germline values: CDR1 SNHLY, CDR2 FYNNEI. This CDR3 comprises 13 residues. CDR3 protein: CASSERGDYGYTF. CDR3 bases: TGTGCCAGCAGTGAAAGGGGCGACTATGGCTACACCTTC.

V gene TRBV6-2 or TRBV6-3 combines with J gene TRBJ2-3; 8 nucleotides align to TRBD1. This CDR3 has 16 amino acids. Germline V lookup: CDR1 MNHEY, CDR2 SVGEGT. Unmatched junction bases numbered 9, after V lost 5 bases and J lost 2 bases. DNA for the CDR3: TGTGCCAGCAGTCCAACAGGGGGAGACTCCACAGATACGCAGTATTTT. Amino acid sequence: CASSPTGGDSTDTQYF.

The V gene is TRBV9, the J gene TRBJ1-1; D is perhaps TRBD1 (6 bases). Germline V gene sequence: CDR1 SGDLS, CDR2 YYNGEE. The CDR3 is 17 residues long. V gave up 4 bases and J gave up 1 base, with 20 bases separating them. The DNA for the CDR3 is TGTGCCAGCAGCCCCAGGACAGTCCCAGGGCCGAACACTGAAGCTTTCTTT. It translates to CASSPRTVPGPNTEAFF.

CDR3 amino acids: CASSLGLADTDTQYF. Here the CDR3 DNA reads TGCGCCAGCAGCTTGGGACTAGCGGACACAGATACGCAGTATTTT. The chain joins TRBV5-1 to TRBJ2-3, with TRBD2 identical over 9 bases. Germline assignment: CDR1 SGHRS and CDR2 YFSETQ. CDR3 length equals 15 residues. Trimming at V came to 0 bases and at J to 2 bases, leaving 1 base not matched to a gene.

The V call is TRBV5-1, the J call TRBJ1-4, with 7 nucleotides matching TRBD1. The J segment lost 0 bases and the V segment lost 2 bases, leaving 4 bases of the junction unmatched. Germline lookup yields CDR1 SGHRS and CDR2 YFSETQ. This CDR3 contains 16 residues. This CDR3 reads CASSFQTGATNEKLFF. CDR3 nucleotide sequence: TGCGCCAGCAGCTTTCAAACAGGGGCAACTAATGAAAAACTGTTTTTT.

The chain couples TRBV6-4 to TRBJ1-4, with D uncertain. Germline CDR1 reads MRHNA; CDR2 reads SNTAGT. The V end was cut by 8 bases, the J end by 5 bases, with 3 bases between. CDR3 length equals 10 residues. The CDR3, as DNA: TGTGCCAGCGGCAATGAAAAACTGTTTTTT. It specifies CASGNEKLFF.

The genes are TRBV4-1 and TRBJ2-1; D perhaps matches TRBD2 (6 bases). From germline, CDR1 is MGHRA and CDR2 YSYEKL. Trimming shortened V by 1 base and J by 2 bases, and 15 bases separated the two germline ends. CDR3 length equals 17 residues. For the CDR3, the DNA is TGCGCCAGCAGCCAAGGGCTAGCGCAGACAACCTACAATGAGCAGTTCTTC. It codes for CASSQGLAQTTYNEQFF.

The chain recombines TRBV5-8 with TRBJ1-2; 7 bases map to TRBD1. Germline-derived CDR1 and CDR2 are SGHTS and YDEGEE. The V and J ends lost 5 bases and 0 bases, in that order; junction bases with no gene match: 10. The CDR3 is made up of 16 amino acids. The CDR3 is CASRHRQGLANYGYTF. The CDR3 nucleotides read TGTGCCAGCAGACACCGACAGGGTTTAGCTAACTATGGCTACACCTTC. The variable domain in full, completed from reference TRBV5-8 and TRBJ1-2, reads EAGVTQSPTHLIKTRGQQATLRCSPISGHTSVYWYQQALGLGLQFLLWYDEGEERNRGNFPPRFSGRQFPNYSSELNVNALELEDSALYLCASRHRQGLANYGYTFGSGTRLTVV.

The rearrangement joins TRBV4-2 to TRBJ1-1; 7 bases are a match to TRBD1. Unmatched junction bases numbered 9, after V lost 3 bases and J lost 2 bases. This CDR3 region has 16 residues. CDR1 and CDR2 (germline): LGHNA, YNFKEQ. CDR3 nucleotide sequence: TGTGCCAGCAGCCATCCGTTCGGGACAGTCAACACTGAAGCTTTCTTT. Amino acid sequence: CASSHPFGTVNTEAFF.

The chain couples TRBV14 to TRBJ2-1; 10 nucleotides align to TRBD1. Trimming at V came to 3 bases and at J to 7 bases, leaving 9 bases not matched to a gene. Germline CDR1 SGHDN, CDR2 FVKESK. CDR3 length equals 16 residues. The CDR3 loop reads CASSQPGQGLLNEQFF. The CDR3 DNA follows: TGTGCCAGCAGCCAGCCGGGACAGGGGCTCCTTAATGAGCAGTTCTTC.

As concerns this clone: The same CDR3 is also encoded by other DNA sequences in this sample. The chain couples TRBV18 to TRBJ1-1; tentatively, D is TRBD1 (5 bases). Germline CDR1 and CDR2: KGHSH and LQKENI. Trimming removed 2 bases from V and 4 bases from J, with 8 bases in between. This CDR3 region has 13 residues. The CDR3 loop is CASSPAGLTEAFF. For the CDR3, the DNA is TGTGCCAGCTCACCAGCGGGACTCACTGAAGCTTTCTTT. The whole variable domain, remainder taken from reference TRBV18 and TRBJ1-1, is NAGVMQNPRHLVRRRGQEARLRCSPMKGHSHVYWYRQLPEEGLKFMVYLQKENIIDESGMPKERFSAEFPKEGPSILRIQQVVRGDSAAYFCASSPAGLTEAFFGQGTRLTVV.

The chain employs TRBV5-1 and TRBJ2-7; 7 positions agree with TRBD2. Germline V gene lookup returns CDR1 SGHRS and CDR2 YFSETQ. V shed 1 base and J 4 bases; nucleotides not matched to a gene: 8. This CDR3 is built from 15 residues. DNA of the CDR3: TGCGCCAGCAGCTTGACGAGCGGGGATAGTTACGAGCAGTACTTC. Translating it yields CASSLTSGDSYEQYF.

CDR3 sequence reads: CASSPGGQGLRGYTF. CDR3 DNA sequence: TGCGCCAGCAGCCCCGGAGGACAGGGATTAAGAGGCTACACCTTC. The chain couples TRBV4-1 to TRBJ1-2; TRBD1 matches at 8 bases. The CDR3 covers 15 residues. The germline CDR1 and CDR2 sequences are MGHRA and YSYEKL. V shed 4 bases and J 8 bases; nucleotides not matched to a gene: 12.

The V gene is TRBV14, the J gene TRBJ2-1; TRBD2 agrees at 8 bases. Germline CDR1 is SGHDN and CDR2 is FVKESK. Unmatched junction bases numbered 10, after V lost 0 bases and J lost 6 bases. The CDR3 runs 17 residues. The CDR3 reads CASSQDWRGGRTNEQFF. DNA for the CDR3: TGTGCCAGCAGCCAAGATTGGAGGGGCGGGAGGACCAATGAGCAGTTCTTC.

V is TRBV7-8 and J is TRBJ2-1, with 12 nucleotides matching TRBD2. The germline gives CDR1 SGHVS, CDR2 FQNEAQ. The CDR3 consists of 16 residues. J lost 9 bases, V lost 5 bases, and 11 bases had no gene match. CDR3 nucleotides: TGTGCCAGCAGCCCCACATGGACTAGCGGGATCGGTGAGCAGTTCTTC. It yields the protein CASSPTWTSGIGEQFF. Using reference TRBV7-8 and TRBJ2-1 for the parts outside the CDR3, the full variable domain is GAGVSQSPRYKVAKRGQDVALRCDPISGHVSLFWYQQALGQGPEFLTYFQNEAQLDKSGLPSDRFFAERPEGSVSTLKIQRTQQEDSAVYLCASSPTWTSGIGEQFFGPGTRLTVL.